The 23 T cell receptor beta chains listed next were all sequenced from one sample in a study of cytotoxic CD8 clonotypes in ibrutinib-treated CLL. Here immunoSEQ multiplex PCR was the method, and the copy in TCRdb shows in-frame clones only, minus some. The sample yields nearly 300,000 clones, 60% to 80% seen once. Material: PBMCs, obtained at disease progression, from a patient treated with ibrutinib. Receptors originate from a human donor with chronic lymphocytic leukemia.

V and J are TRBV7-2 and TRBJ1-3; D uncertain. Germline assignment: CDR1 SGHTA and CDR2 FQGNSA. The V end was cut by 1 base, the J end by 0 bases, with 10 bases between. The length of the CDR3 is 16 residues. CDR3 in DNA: TGTGCCAGCAGCTTAGATCGACCTACCTCTGGAAACACCATATATTTT. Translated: CASSLDRPTSGNTIYF.

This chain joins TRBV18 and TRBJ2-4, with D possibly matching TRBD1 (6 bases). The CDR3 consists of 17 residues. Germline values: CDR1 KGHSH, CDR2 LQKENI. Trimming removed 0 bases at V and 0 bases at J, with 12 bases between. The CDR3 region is CASSPPSGVLAKNIQYF. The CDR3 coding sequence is TGTGCCAGCTCACCACCATCAGGGGTACTAGCCAAAAACATTCAGTACTTC.

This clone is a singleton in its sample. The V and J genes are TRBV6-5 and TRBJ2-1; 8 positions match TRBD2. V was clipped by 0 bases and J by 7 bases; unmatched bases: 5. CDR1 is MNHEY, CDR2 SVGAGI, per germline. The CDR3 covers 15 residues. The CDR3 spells CASSYSILAANEQFF. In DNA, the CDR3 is TGTGCCAGCAGTTACTCGATACTAGCGGCGAATGAGCAGTTCTTC.

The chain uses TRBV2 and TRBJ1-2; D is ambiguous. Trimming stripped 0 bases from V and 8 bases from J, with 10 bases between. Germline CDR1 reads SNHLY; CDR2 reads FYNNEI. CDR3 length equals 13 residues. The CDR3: CASSEAIRPGYTF. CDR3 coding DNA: TGTGCCAGCAGTGAAGCTATACGGCCGGGCTACACCTTC.

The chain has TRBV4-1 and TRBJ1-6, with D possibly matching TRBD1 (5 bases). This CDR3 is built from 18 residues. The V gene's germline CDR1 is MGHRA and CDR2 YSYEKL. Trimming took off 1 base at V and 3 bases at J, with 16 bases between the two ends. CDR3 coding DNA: TGCGCCAGCAGCCAAGTACCCCCAGGGCGATACTATAATTCACCCCTCCACTTT. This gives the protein CASSQVPPGRYYNSPLHF.

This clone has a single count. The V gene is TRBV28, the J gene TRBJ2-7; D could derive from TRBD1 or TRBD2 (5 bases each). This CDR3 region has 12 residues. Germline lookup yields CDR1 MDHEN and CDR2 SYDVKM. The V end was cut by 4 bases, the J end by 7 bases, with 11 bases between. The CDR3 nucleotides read TGTGCCAGCAGTTGGGGGTCGGGAGAGCAGTACTTC. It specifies CASSWGSGEQYF.

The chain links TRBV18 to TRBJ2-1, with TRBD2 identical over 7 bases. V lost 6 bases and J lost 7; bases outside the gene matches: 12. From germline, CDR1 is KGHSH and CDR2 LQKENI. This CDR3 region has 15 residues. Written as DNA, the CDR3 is TGTGCCAGCTCCCTGCATGACGGGAGGATAAATGAGCAGTTCTTC. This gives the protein CASSLHDGRINEQFF.

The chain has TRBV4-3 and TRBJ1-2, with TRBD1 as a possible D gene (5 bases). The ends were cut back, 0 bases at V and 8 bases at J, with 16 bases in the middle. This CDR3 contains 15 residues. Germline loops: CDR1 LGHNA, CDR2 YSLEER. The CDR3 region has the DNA TGCGCCAGCAGCCAAGATCGCCAGGGATTGCGGGGCTACACCTTC. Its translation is CASSQDRQGLRGYTF.

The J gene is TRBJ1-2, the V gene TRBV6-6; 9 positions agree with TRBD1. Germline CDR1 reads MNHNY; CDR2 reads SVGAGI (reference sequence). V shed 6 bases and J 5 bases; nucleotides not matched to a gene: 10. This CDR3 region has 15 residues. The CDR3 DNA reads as TGTGCCAGCAGAGTAGACAGGGGGTCGAGATATGGCTACACCTTC. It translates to CASRVDRGSRYGYTF.

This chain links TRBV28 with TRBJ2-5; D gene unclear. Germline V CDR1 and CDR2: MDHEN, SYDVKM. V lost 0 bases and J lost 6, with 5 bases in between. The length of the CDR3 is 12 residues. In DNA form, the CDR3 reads TGTGCCAGCAGTTTATGGACCCAGACCCAGTACTTC. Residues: CASSLWTQTQYF.

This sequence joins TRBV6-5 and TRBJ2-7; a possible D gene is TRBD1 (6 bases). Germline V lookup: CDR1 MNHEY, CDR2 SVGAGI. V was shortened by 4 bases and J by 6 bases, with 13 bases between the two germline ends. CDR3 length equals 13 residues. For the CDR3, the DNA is TGTGCCAGCAGTTCCCAACAGGGCGCCGAGCAGTACTTC. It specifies CASSSQQGAEQYF.

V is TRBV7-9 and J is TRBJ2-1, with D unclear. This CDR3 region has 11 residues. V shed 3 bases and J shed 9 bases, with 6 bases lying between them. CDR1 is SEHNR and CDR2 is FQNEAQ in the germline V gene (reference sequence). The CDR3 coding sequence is TGTGCCAGCAGCTTTAAGGTTGAGCAGTTCTTC. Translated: CASSFKVEQFF.

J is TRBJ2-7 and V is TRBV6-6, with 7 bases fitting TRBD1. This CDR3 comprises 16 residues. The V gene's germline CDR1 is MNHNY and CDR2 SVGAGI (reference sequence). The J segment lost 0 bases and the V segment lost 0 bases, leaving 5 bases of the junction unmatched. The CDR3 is CASSYSGTDHSYEQYF. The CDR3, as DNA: TGTGCCAGCAGTTACTCGGGGACAGATCACTCCTACGAGCAGTACTTC.

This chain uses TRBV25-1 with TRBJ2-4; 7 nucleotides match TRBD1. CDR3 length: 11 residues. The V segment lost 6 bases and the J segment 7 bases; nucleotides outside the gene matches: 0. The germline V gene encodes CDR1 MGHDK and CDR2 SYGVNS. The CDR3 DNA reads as TGTGCCAGCAGCAGGGGGAACATTCAGTACTTC. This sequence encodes CASSRGNIQYF. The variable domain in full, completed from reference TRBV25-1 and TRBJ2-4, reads EADIYQTPRYLVIGTGKKITLECSQTMGHDKMYWYQQDPGMELHLIHYSYGVNSTEKGDLSSESTVSRIRTEHFPLTLESARPSHTSQYLCASSRGNIQYFGAGTRLSVL.

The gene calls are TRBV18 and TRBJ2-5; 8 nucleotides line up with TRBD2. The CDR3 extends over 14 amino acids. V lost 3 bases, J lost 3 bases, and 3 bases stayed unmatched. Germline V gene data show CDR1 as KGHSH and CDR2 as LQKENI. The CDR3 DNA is TGTGCCAGCTCACCTTTAGCGGGGAAAGAGACCCAGTACTTC. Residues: CASSPLAGKETQYF.

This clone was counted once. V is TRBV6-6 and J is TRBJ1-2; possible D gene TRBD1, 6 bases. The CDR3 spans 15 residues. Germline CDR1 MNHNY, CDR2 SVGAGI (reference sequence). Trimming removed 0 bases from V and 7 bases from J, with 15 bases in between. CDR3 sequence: CASSYSGLGGGGYTF. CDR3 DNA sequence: TGTGCCAGCAGTTACTCCGGGTTGGGGGGCGGTGGCTACACCTTC.

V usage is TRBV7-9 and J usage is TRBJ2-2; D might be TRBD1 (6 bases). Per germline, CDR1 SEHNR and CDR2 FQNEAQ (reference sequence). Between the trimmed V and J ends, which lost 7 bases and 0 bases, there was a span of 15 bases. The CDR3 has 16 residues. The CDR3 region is CASNPIGTTNTGELFF. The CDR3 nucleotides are TGTGCCAGCAACCCGATCGGGACAACGAACACCGGGGAGCTGTTTTTT.

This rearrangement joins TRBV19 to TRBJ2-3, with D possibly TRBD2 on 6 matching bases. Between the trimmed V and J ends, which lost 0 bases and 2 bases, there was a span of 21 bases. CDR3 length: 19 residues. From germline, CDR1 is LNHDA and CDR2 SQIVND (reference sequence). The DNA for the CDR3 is TGTGCCAGTAGTATAGATTCGTTGCGGGAATCGGGGTACACAGATACGCAGTATTTT. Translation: CASSIDSLRESGYTDTQYF.

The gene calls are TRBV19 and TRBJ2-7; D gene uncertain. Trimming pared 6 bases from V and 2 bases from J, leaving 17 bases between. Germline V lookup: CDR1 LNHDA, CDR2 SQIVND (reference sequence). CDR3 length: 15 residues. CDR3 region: CASSARRTGAYEQYF. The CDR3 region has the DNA TGTGCCAGTAGCGCTAGGAGAACGGGCGCCTACGAGCAGTACTTC.

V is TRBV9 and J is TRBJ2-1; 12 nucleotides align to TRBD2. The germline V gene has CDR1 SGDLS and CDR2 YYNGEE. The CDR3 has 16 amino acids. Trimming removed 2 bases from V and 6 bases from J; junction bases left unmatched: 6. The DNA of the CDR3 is TGTGCCAGCAGCGTTCAAACTAGCGGGGGGTCCAATGAGCAGTTCTTC. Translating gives CASSVQTSGGSNEQFF.

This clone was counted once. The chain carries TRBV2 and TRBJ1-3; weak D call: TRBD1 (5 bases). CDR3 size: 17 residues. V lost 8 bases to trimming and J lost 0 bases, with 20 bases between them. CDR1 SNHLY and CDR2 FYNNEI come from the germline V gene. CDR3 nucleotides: TGTGCCAGCTCCTTTAGGACAAGTACTAACTCTGGAAACACCATATATTTT. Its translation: CASSFRTSTNSGNTIYF.

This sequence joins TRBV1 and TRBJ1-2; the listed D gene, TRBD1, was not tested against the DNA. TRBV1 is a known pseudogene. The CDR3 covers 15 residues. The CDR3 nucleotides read TGCACCAGCAGCCAAGACCCGGGACAGTTATATGGCTACACCTTC. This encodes CTSSQDPGQLYGYTF.

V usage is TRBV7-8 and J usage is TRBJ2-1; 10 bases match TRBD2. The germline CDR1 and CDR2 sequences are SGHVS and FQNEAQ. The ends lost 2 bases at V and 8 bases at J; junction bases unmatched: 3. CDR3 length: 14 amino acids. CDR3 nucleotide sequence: TGTGCCAGCAGCTTACTAGCGGGAGAACATGAGCAGTTCTTC. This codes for CASSLLAGEHEQFF.